The source of this TCR beta chain is a study of blood T cell repertoires in COVID-19. On the study more broadly: T cells, B-cell-depleted T cells, or PBMCs supplied cDNA or gDNA.

Produced via immunoSEQ multiplex PCR; TCRdb's table is partial and in-frame only. Counted here are 120,000 or so clones, roughly 79% occurring once; the ten biggest clones make up approximately 25%. The CDR3 length is 15 residues. After removal of 2 bases from V and 5 bases from J, the junction contained 6 bases not matched to a gene. Looked up from germline, CDR1 is MNHEY and CDR2 is SVGEGT. Specimen: peripheral blood. This clonotype originated in a human donor in a cohort sampled during active COVID-19. The V call is TRBV6-2 or TRBV6-3, the J call TRBJ2-5, with 9 bases aligning to TRBD1. The DNA of the CDR3 is TGTGCCAGCAGTTACCGGGACAGGGCATCGGAGACCCAGTACTTC. The encoded protein is CASSYRDRASETQYF.